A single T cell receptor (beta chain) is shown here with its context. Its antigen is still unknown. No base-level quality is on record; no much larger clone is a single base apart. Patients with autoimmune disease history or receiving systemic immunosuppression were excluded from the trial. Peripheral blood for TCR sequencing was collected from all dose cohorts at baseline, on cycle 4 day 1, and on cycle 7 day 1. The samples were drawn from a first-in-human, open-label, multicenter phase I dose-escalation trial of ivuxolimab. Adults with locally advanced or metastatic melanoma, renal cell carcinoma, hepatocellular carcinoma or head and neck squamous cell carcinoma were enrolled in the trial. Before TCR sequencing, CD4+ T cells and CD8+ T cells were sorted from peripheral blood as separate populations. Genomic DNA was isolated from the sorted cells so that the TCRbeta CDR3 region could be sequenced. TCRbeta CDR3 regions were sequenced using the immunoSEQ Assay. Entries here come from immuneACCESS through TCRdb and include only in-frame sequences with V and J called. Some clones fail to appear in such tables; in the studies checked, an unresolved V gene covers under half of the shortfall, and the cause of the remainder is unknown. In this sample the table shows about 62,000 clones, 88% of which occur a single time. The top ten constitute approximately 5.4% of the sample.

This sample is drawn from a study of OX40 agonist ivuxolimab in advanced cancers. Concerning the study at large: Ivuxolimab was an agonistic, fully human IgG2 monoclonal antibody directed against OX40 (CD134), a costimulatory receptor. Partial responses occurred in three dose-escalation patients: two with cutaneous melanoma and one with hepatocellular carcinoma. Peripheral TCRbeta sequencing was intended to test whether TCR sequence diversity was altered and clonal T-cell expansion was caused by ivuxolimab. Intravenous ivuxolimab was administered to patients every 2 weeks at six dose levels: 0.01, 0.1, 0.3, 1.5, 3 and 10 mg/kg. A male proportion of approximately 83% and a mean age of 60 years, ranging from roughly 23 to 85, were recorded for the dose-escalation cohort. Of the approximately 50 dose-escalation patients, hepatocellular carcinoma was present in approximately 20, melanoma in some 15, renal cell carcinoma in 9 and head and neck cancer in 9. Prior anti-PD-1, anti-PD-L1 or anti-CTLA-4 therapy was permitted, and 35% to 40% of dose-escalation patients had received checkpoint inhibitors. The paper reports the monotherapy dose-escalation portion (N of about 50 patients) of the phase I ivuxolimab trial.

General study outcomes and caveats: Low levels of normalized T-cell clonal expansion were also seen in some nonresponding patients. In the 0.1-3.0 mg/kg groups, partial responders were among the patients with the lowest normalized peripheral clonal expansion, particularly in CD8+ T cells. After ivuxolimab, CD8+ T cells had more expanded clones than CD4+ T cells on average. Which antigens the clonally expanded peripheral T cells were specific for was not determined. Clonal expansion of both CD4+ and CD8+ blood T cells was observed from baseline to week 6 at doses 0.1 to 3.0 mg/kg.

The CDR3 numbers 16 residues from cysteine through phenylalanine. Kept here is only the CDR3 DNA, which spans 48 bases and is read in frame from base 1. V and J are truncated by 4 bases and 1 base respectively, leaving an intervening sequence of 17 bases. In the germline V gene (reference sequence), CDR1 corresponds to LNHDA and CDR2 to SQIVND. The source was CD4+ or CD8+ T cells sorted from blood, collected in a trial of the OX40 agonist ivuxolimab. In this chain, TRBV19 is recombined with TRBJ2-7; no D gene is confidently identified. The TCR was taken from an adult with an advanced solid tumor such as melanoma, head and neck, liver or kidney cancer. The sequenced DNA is TGTGCCAGTAGTAATCTAGGACGCGACCGATCCTACGAGCAGTACTTC. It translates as CASSNLGRDRSYEQYF. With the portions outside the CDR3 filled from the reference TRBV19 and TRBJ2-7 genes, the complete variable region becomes DGGITQSPKYLFRKEGQNVTLSCEQNLNHDAMYWYRQDPGQGLRLIYYSQIVNDFQKGDIAEGYSVSREKKESFPLTVTSAQKNPTAFYLCASSNLGRDRSYEQYFGPGTRLTVT.